The clone carrying this TCR beta chain was observed a few times. Antigen specificity is unknown. Next came a second PCR, run for about 6 to 12 cycles, which used a sample-barcoded 5' primer along with a J-beta primer mix. Each cDNA was tagged by a template-switch adaptor containing 12 random nucleotides. TCRdb used MiXCR to reprocess the 5' RACE reads, holding one entry per CDR3 protein. This sample has about 1.1 million distinct CDR3 sequences, with 35% to 45% found just once. The sample is drawn from a study of blood T cells in healthy people across ages. Study-level results: CMV status of donors was not determined, possibly confounding expanded clonotype changes.

The CDR3 sequence is 15 residues long. V dropped 0 bases and J dropped 1 base, with 9 bases sitting between them. Drawn from each donor were ten milliliters of peripheral blood. Each sample yielded at least 6 million isolated PBMCs. The chain links TRBV12-3 or TRBV12-4 to TRBJ2-5; no reliable D call. This TCR was recovered from a man between 18 and 35 years old in good health. The sample taken for sequencing was blood. CDR3 region: CASSLARNGQETQYF. The DNA of the CDR3 is TGTGCCAGCAGTTTAGCGCGGAACGGCCAAGAGACCCAGTACTTC.